This entry concerns a single T cell receptor (beta chain). This sample is drawn from a study of blood T cell repertoires in COVID-19. Study in general: PBMCs, B-cell-depleted T cells, or T cells provided the cDNA or gDNA that made up the material.

Categorization into cohorts depended on clinical history that participants reported. Methods used by the authors: Cell counts per sample came from amplifying reference gene primers. Sequencing used immunoSEQ multiplex PCR; TCRdb keeps in-frame clones, though not all of them. Clonal size and the V and J genes are those of that table, whereas D and trimming came from the DNA. This table has around 480,000 clones, approximately 86% appearing once. The V and J ends lost 2 bases and 7 bases respectively, with 17 bases between them. CDR1 is MRHNA and CDR2 is SNTAGT in the germline V gene. The CDR3 consists of 15 residues.

Sequencing used PBMCs or T cells enriched from blood (not recorded which). The rearrangement joins TRBV6-4 to TRBJ1-2; D not resolved. This TCR came from a woman aged 18-29 years who had recovered from COVID-19. The CDR3 reads CASSDDGRARSGYTF. The CDR3 DNA sequence: TGTGCCAGCAGTGACGATGGGAGGGCTAGGAGTGGCTACACCTTC.